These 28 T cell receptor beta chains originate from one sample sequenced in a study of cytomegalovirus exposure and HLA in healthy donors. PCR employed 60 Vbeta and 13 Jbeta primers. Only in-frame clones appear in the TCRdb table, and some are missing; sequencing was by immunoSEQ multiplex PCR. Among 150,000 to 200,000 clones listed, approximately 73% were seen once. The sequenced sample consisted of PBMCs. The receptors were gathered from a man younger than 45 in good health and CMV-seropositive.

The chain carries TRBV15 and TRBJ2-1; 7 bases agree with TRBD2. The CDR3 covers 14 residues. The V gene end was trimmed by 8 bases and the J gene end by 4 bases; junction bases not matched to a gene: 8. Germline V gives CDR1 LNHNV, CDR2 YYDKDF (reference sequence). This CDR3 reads CATSAPSGYNEQFF. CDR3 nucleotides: TGTGCCACCTCGGCGCCTAGCGGTTACAATGAGCAGTTCTTC. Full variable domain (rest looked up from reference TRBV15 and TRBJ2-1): DAMVIQNPRYQVTQFGKPVTLSCSQTLNHNVMYWYQQKSSQAPKLLFHYYDKDFNNEADTPDNFQSRRPNTSFCFLDIRSPGLGDTAMYLCATSAPSGYNEQFFGPGTRLTVL.

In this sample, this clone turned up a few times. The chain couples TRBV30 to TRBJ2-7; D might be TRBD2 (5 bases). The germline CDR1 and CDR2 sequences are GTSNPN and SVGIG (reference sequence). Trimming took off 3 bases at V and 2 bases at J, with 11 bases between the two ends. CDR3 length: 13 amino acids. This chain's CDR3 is CAWSNGMTYEQYF. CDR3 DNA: TGTGCCTGGAGCAACGGGATGACCTACGAGCAGTACTTC.

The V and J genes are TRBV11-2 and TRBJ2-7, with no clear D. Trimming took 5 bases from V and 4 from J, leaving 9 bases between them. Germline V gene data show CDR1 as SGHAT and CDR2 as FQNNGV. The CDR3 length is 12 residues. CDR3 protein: CASSPSQYEQYF. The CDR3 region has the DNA TGTGCCAGCAGCCCGTCCCAGTACGAGCAGTACTTC.

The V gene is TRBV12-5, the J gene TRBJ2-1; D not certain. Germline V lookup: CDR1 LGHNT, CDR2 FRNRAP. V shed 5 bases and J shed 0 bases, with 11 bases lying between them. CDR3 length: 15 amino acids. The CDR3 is CASGALENSYNEQFF. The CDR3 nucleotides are TGTGCTAGTGGTGCCCTAGAAAACTCCTACAATGAGCAGTTCTTC. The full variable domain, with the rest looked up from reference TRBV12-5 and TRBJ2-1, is DARVTQTPRHKVTEMGQEVTMRCQPILGHNTVFWYRQTMMQGLELLAYFRNRAPLDDSGMPKDRFSAEMPDATLATLKIQPSEPRDSAVYFCASGALENSYNEQFFGPGTRLTVL.

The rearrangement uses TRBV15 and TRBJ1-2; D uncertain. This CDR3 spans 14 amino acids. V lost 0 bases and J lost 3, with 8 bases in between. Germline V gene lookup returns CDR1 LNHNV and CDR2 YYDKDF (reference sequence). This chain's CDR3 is CATSRDSTDYGYTF. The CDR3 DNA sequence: TGTGCCACCAGCAGAGACTCAACTGACTATGGCTACACCTTC.

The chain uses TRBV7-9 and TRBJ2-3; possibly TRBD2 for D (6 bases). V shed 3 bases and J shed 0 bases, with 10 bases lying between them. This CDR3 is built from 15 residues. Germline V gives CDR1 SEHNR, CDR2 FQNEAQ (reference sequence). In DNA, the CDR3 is TGTGCCAGCAGCTTTGGGGGGTCTAGCACAGATACGCAGTATTTT. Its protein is CASSFGGSSTDTQYF.

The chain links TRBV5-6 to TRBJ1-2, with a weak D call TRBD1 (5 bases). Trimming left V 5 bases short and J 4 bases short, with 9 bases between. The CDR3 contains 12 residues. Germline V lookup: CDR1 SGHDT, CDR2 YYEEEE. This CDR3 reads CASRKDSYGYTF. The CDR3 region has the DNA TGTGCCAGCAGAAAAGACAGCTATGGCTACACCTTC.

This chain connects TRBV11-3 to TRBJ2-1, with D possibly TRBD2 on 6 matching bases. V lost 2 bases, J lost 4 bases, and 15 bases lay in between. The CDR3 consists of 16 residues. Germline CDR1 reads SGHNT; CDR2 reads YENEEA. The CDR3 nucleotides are TGTGCCAGCAGCTTAACTACGGGAGAATATTACAATGAGCAGTTCTTC. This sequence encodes CASSLTTGEYYNEQFF.

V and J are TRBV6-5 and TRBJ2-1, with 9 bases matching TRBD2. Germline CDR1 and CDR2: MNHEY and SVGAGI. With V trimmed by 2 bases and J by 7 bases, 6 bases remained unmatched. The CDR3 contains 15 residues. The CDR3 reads CASSYAGLAGNEQFF. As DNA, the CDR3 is TGTGCCAGCAGTTACGCCGGCCTAGCGGGAAATGAGCAGTTCTTC.

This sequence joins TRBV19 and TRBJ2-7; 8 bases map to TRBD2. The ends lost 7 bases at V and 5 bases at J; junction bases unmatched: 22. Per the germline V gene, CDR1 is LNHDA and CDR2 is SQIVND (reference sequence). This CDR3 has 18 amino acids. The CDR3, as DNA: TGTGCCAGTACCAAGCGGGGTGGGGGGGGACTAGGTTCGAACGAGCAGTACTTC. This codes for CASTKRGGGGLGSNEQYF.

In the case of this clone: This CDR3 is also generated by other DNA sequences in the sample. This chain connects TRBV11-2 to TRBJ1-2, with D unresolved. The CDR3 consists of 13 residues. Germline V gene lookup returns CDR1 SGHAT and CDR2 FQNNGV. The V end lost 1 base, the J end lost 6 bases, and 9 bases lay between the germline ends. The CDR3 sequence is CASSLAGGDGYTF. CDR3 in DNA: TGTGCCAGCAGCTTAGCAGGAGGTGATGGCTACACCTTC.

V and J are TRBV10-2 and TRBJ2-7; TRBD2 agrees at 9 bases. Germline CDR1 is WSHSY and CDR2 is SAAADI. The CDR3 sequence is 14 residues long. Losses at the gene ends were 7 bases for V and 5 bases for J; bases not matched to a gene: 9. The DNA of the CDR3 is TGCGCCAGCACCTTAGCGGGAGTAAGCGACGAGCAGTACTTC. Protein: CASTLAGVSDEQYF.

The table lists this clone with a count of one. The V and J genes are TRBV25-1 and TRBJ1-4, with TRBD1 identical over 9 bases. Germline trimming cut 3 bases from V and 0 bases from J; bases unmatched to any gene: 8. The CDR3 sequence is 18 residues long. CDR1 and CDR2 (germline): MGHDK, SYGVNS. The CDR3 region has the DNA TGTGCCAGCAGTGATCGAGGGACAGGGTTCCCAACTAATGAAAAACTGTTTTTT. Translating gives CASSDRGTGFPTNEKLFF. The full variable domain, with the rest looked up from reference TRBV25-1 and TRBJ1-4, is EADIYQTPRYLVIGTGKKITLECSQTMGHDKMYWYQQDPGMELHLIHYSYGVNSTEKGDLSSESTVSRIRTEHFPLTLESARPSHTSQYLCASSDRGTGFPTNEKLFFGSGTQLSVL.

CDR3 region: CASSQKTSGSNTGELFF. The DNA of the CDR3 is TGCGCCAGCAGTCAGAAGACTAGCGGGTCGAACACCGGGGAGCTGTTTTTT. The gene calls are TRBV23-1 and TRBJ2-2; 10 positions agree with TRBD2. TRBV23-1 is marked as an open reading frame, function uncertain. The V gene end was trimmed by 3 bases and the J gene end by 0 bases; junction bases not matched to a gene: 4. This CDR3 comprises 17 residues.

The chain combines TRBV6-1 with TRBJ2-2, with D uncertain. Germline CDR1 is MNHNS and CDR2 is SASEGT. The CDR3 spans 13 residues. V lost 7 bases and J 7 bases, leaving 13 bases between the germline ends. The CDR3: CASTSPVVGELFF. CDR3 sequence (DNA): TGTGCCAGCACTAGTCCGGTCGTCGGGGAGCTGTTTTTT.

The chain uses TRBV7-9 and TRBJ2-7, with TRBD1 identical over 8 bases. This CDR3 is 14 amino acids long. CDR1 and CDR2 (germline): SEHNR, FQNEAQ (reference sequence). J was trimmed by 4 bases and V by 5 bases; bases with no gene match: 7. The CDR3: CASSPRDRTYEQYF. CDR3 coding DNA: TGTGCCAGCAGCCCCCGGGACAGGACTTACGAGCAGTACTTC.

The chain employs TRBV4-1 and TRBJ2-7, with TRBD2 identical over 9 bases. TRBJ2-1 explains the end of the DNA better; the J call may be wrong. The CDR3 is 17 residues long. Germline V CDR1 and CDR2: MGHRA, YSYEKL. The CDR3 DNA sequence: TGCGCCAGCAGCCCCCTCCCCTCTAGCGGGACCCACAATGAGCAGTTCTTC. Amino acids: CASSPLPSSGTHNEQFF.

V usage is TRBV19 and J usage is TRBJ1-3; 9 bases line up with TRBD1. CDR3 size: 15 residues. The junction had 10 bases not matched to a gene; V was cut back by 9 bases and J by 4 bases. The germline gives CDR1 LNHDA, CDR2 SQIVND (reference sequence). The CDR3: CASERTGVTGNTIYF. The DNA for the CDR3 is TGTGCCAGCGAAAGGACAGGGGTGACGGGAAACACCATATATTTT.

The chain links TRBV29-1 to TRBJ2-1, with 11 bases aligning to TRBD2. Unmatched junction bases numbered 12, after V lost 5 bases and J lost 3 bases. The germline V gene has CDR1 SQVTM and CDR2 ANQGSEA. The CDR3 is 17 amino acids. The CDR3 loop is CSVHALYTSGSYNEQFF. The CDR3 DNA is TGCAGCGTTCACGCGTTATATACTAGCGGGAGCTACAATGAGCAGTTCTTC.

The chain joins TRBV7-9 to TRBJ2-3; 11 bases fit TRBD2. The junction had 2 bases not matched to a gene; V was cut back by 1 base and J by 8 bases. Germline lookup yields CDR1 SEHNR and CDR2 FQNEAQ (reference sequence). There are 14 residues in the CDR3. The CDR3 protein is CASSLELAGATQYF. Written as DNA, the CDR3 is TGTGCCAGCAGCTTAGAACTAGCGGGAGCTACGCAGTATTTT.

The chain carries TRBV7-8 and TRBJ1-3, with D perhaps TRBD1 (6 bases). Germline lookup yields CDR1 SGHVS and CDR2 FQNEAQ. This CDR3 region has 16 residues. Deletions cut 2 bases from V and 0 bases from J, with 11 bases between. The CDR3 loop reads CASSLSRGASGNTIYF. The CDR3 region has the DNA TGTGCCAGCAGCTTATCCCGGGGGGCCTCTGGAAACACCATATATTTT.

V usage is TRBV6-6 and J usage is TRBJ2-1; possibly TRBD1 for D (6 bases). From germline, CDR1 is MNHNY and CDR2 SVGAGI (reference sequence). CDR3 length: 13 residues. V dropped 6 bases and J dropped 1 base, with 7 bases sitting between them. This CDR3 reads CASRDRSYNEQFF. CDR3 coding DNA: TGTGCCAGCAGGGACAGATCCTACAATGAGCAGTTCTTC.

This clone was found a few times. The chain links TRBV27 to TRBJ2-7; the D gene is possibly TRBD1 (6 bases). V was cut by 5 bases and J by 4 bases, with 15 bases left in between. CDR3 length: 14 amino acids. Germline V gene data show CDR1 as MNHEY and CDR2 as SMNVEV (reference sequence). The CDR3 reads CASSLTGFRYEQYF. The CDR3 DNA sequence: TGTGCCAGCAGTCTCACAGGGTTTCGGTACGAGCAGTACTTC.

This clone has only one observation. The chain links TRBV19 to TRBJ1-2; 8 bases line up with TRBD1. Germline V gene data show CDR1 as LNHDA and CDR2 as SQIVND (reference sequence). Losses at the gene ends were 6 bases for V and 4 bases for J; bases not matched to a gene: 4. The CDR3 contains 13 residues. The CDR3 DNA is TGTGCCAGTAGCCCGGACAGGGTCTATGGCTACACCTTC. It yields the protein CASSPDRVYGYTF.

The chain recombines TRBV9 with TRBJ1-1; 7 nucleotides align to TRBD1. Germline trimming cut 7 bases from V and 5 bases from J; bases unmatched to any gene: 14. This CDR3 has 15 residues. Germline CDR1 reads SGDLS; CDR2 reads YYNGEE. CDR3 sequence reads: CASAKGGGGWTEAFF. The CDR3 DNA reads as TGTGCCAGCGCCAAAGGAGGGGGCGGGTGGACTGAAGCTTTCTTT.

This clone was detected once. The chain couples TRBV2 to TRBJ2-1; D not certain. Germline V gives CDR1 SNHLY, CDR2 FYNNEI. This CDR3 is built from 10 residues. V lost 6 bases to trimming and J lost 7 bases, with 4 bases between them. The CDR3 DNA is TGTGCCAGCAGCGGTAATGAGCAGTTCTTC. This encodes CASSGNEQFF.

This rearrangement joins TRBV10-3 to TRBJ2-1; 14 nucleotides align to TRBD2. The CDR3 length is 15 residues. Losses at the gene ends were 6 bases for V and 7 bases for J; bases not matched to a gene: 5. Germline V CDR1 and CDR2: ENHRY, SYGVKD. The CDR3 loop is CAISTGLAGENEQFF. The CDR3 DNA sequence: TGTGCCATCAGCACGGGACTAGCGGGAGAGAATGAGCAGTTCTTC.

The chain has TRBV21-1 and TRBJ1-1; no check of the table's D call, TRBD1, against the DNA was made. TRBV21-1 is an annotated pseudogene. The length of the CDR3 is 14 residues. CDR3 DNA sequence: TGTGCCATCAAGCTGGAGGGGGCGCGAACTGAAGCTTTCTTT. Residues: CAIKLEGARTEAFF.